Each of the 18 T cell receptor beta chains below was sequenced from the same sample in a study of siplizumab effects on memory and regulatory T cells. Using immunoSEQ multiplex PCR, the repertoire was profiled, and TCRdb retains in-frame clones only, with some absent. This table has 110,000 or so clones, just over 90% appearing once. Sequenced material: Tregs sorted from blood. The receptors stem from a human donor in good health.

This chain links TRBV7-9 with TRBJ1-1, with D unclear. CDR3 length: 13 amino acids. CDR1 and CDR2 (germline): SEHNR, FQNEAQ (reference sequence). Trimming cost V 5 bases and J 1 base, with 8 bases left between them. The CDR3 reads CASSKHGNTEAFF. CDR3 nucleotides: TGTGCCAGCAGCAAACACGGGAACACTGAAGCTTTCTTT.

This clone was seen just once. The chain carries TRBV7-2 and TRBJ2-1; TRBD2 aligns across 12 bases. CDR3 length equals 19 residues. The V gene's germline CDR1 is SGHTA and CDR2 FQGNSA. V shed 0 bases, J shed 0 bases, and the junction held 6 bases outside the gene matches. DNA for the CDR3: TGTGCCAGCAGCTTAGCCCCTAGCGGGAGGGGTAGCTCCTACAATGAGCAGTTCTTC. Translated, it gives CASSLAPSGRGSSYNEQFF.

The chain has TRBV18 and TRBJ2-6; maybe TRBD1 (6 bases). This CDR3 is built from 16 residues. Looked up from germline, CDR1 is KGHSH and CDR2 is LQKENI. V lost 8 bases and J 2 bases, leaving 16 bases between the germline ends. The CDR3 nucleotides are TGTGCCAGCAGGCTTCAACAGGGCGCTGGGGCCAACGTCCTGACTTTC. Its protein product is CASRLQQGAGANVLTF.

V and J are TRBV4-1 and TRBJ2-5, with D uncertain. CDR3 length: 13 amino acids. Trimming removed 4 bases at V and 4 bases at J, with 10 bases between. Germline V gene sequence: CDR1 MGHRA, CDR2 YSYEKL. The CDR3 bases are TGCGCCAGCAGCCCCTCCGGTAGAGAGACCCAGTACTTC. Its protein is CASSPSGRETQYF.

The chain carries TRBV7-2 and TRBJ1-2; D possibly corresponds to TRBD1 (5 bases). The CDR3 has 14 residues. Germline CDR1 reads SGHTA; CDR2 reads FQGNSA. V was trimmed by 5 bases and J by 4 bases, leaving 14 bases between them. The chain's CDR3 is CASSGHSLAYGYTF. DNA for the CDR3: TGTGCCAGCAGCGGACATTCTCTCGCCTATGGCTACACCTTC.

This chain uses TRBV18 with TRBJ2-3; no definite D call. V was trimmed by 5 bases and J by 2 bases, leaving 2 bases between them. The CDR3 length is 11 residues. Germline CDR1 and CDR2: KGHSH and LQKENI. The CDR3 spells CASSFTDTQYF. CDR3 bases: TGTGCCAGCTCATTCACAGATACGCAGTATTTT.

The chain links TRBV10-3 to TRBJ2-7, with TRBD1 matching over 8 bases. This CDR3 contains 11 residues. The V segment lost 6 bases and the J segment 6 bases; nucleotides outside the gene matches: 1. Germline lookup yields CDR1 ENHRY and CDR2 SYGVKD. The DNA for the CDR3 is TGTGCCATCAGGGACAGGGCCGAGCAGTACTTC. The encoded protein is CAIRDRAEQYF.

The gene calls are TRBV2 and TRBJ2-3; 7 nucleotides match TRBD1. This CDR3 contains 15 residues. Germline V gives CDR1 SNHLY, CDR2 FYNNEI. J gave up 3 bases and V 11 bases, and 14 bases lay outside the gene matches. CDR3 in DNA: TGTGCCCTGGGGCTGGCAGGGGGAGAAACAGATACGCAGTATTTT. This translates into CALGLAGGETDTQYF. The whole variable domain, filled in from reference TRBV2 and TRBJ2-3, reads EPEVTQTPSHQVTQMGQEVILRCVPISNHLYFYWYRQILGQKVEFLVSFYNNEISEKSEIFDDQFSVERPDGSNFTLKIRSTKLEDSAMYFCALGLAGGETDTQYFGPGTRLTVL.

With respect to this clone: The identical CDR3 is also encoded by other nucleotide sequences in the sample. The V gene is TRBV9, the J gene TRBJ2-7; possibly TRBD2 for D (6 bases). This CDR3 region has 15 residues. Looked up from germline, CDR1 is SGDLS and CDR2 is YYNGEE. V lost 0 bases, J lost 4 bases, and 14 bases lay in between. The CDR3 region is CASSVGVRGIYEQYF. The CDR3 nucleotides read TGTGCCAGCAGCGTAGGGGTCCGGGGGATTTACGAGCAGTACTTC.

The gene calls are TRBV7-2 and TRBJ1-5; D gene uncertain. Germline-derived CDR1 and CDR2 are SGHTA and FQGNSA. Trimming removed 1 base from V and 0 bases from J, with 4 bases in between. The CDR3 has 14 residues. CDR3: CASSLVNSNQPQHF. The DNA for the CDR3 is TGTGCCAGCAGCTTAGTGAATAGCAATCAGCCCCAGCATTTT. The variable domain in full, with the rest retrieved from reference TRBV7-2 and TRBJ1-5, is GAGVSQSPSNKVTEKGKDVELRCDPISGHTALYWYRQSLGQGLEFLIYFQGNSAPDKSGLPSDRFSAERTGGSVSTLTIQRTQQEDSAVYLCASSLVNSNQPQHFGDGTRLSIL.

The rearrangement joins TRBV29-1 to TRBJ2-4, with 9 bases that match TRBD1. The CDR3 sequence is 16 residues long. After removal of 7 bases from V and 3 bases from J, the junction contained 13 bases not matched to a gene. The V gene's germline CDR1 is SQVTM and CDR2 ANQGSEA. CDR3 sequence reads: CSGIGGQGLGKNIQYF. CDR3 nucleotide sequence: TGCAGCGGCATAGGGGGACAGGGTTTAGGCAAAAACATTCAGTACTTC.

The CDR3 protein is CASSVAPQGVYTEAFF. The CDR3 DNA follows: TGTGCCAGCAGCGTAGCCCCACAGGGGGTGTACACTGAAGCTTTCTTT. The V gene is TRBV9, the J gene TRBJ1-1; 8 bases line up with TRBD1. CDR1 and CDR2 from the germline V gene are SGDLS and YYNGEE. The trim removed 0 bases at V and 3 bases at J, leaving 7 bases unmatched. The CDR3 extends over 16 amino acids.

The chain's CDR3 is CASRPGLQSSYEQYF. CDR3 sequence (DNA): TGCGCCAGCAGGCCGGGACTCCAAAGCTCCTACGAGCAGTACTTC. This chain joins TRBV5-1 and TRBJ2-7, with D possibly TRBD2 on 6 matching bases. V was cut by 5 bases and J by 0 bases, with 15 bases left in between. The V gene's germline CDR1 is SGHRS and CDR2 YFSETQ. The CDR3 has 15 residues.

The J gene is TRBJ1-2, the V gene TRBV20-1; unclear D gene. In germline, CDR1 is DFQATT, CDR2 SNEGSKA (reference sequence). Trimming pared 7 bases from V and 8 bases from J, leaving 14 bases between. The CDR3 has 11 residues. CDR3 coding DNA: TGCAGTGGAGGATGGCAGAGCGGCTACACCTTC. It translates to CSGGWQSGYTF.

The V gene is TRBV7-3, the J gene TRBJ2-7; D gene uncertain. From germline, CDR1 is SGHTA and CDR2 FQGTGA. The CDR3 covers 13 residues. V was cut by 0 bases and J by 3 bases, with 6 bases left in between. CDR3 region: CASSLTDGYEQYF. The CDR3 nucleotides read TGTGCCAGCAGCTTAACGGACGGCTACGAGCAGTACTTC.

The chain uses TRBV15 and TRBJ2-5; tentatively, D is TRBD1 (6 bases). Germline V gives CDR1 LNHNV, CDR2 YYDKDF (reference sequence). The CDR3 runs to 13 residues. The V end was cut by 6 bases, the J end by 1 base, with 9 bases between. CDR3 sequence: CATSTGIQETQYF. The CDR3 DNA follows: TGTGCCACCAGTACAGGGATCCAAGAGACCCAGTACTTC.

The chain uses TRBV28 and TRBJ2-1; 8 nucleotides align to TRBD2. This CDR3 comprises 16 residues. The ends lost 8 bases at V and 2 bases at J; junction bases unmatched: 11. Germline values: CDR1 MDHEN, CDR2 SYDVKM. CDR3 in DNA: TGTGCCAGCTACTCAGAGGGAGCGGGAGCCTACAATGAGCAGTTCTTC. This gives the protein CASYSEGAGAYNEQFF.

V and J are TRBV7-9 and TRBJ1-1; no firm D call. The V end lost 2 bases, the J end lost 11 bases, and 9 bases lay between the germline ends. Germline V gives CDR1 SEHNR, CDR2 FQNEAQ (reference sequence). There are 11 residues in the CDR3. CDR3 nucleotides: TGTGCCAGCAGCTTATCTCAAGAGGCTTTCTTT. Translation: CASSLSQEAFF.